This T cell receptor (beta chain) was sequenced for a study of T cells after somatic rescue of genetic block. CDR3 length: 15 amino acids. Trimming took 4 bases from V and 4 from J, leaving 18 bases between them. Germline V gives CDR1 SGHKS, CDR2 YYEKEE (reference sequence). Profiling relied on immunoSEQ multiplex PCR, and the TCRdb table lists in-frame clones only, not all of them. Seen here are 70,000 to 85,000 clones, roughly 90% observed once, and the top ten hold roughly 2.8%. The V call is TRBV5-5, the J call TRBJ2-7; D might be TRBD2 (5 bases). The TCR originated in a man aged 25-45 years. Sample: peripheral blood mononuclear cells (PBMCs). The CDR3 nucleotides read TGTGCCAGCAGCCGTCACGGGGATGGACTTTACGAGCAGTACTTC. Its translation is CASSRHGDGLYEQYF. Using reference TRBV5-5 and TRBJ2-7 for the parts outside the CDR3, the full variable domain is DAGVTQSPTHLIKTRGQQVTLRCSPISGHKSVSWYQQVLGQGPQFIFQYYEKEERGRGNFPDRFSARQFPNYSSELNVNALLLGDSALYLCASSRHGDGLYEQYFGPGTRLTVT.